This passage covers 20 T cell receptor beta chains from one sample sequenced in a study of Ad26.COV2.S vaccination and SARS-CoV-2 variants. Clones were sequenced by immunoSEQ multiplex PCR, and TCRdb holds only the in-frame ones, with some missing. The sample yields roughly 460,000 clones, about 88% seen once. Treatment noted: roughly 20 received Ad26.COV2.S at low or high dose, single or two shots; 5 received placebo; per-sample allocation not given. Samples analyzed were those drawn on day 63 after the first vaccine or placebo injection. This specimen consisted of peripheral blood, obtained in a trial of Ad26.COV2.S vaccine versus placebo. The receptors come from a person aged 18-65 years who received the Ad26.COV2.S COVID-19 vaccine or a placebo.

The chain carries TRBV9 and TRBJ1-1; D is unclear. This CDR3 spans 15 amino acids. Trimming removed 0 bases from V and 1 base from J, with 10 bases in between. Germline-derived CDR1 and CDR2 are SGDLS and YYNGEE. The CDR3 coding sequence is TGTGCCAGCAGCGTAGGTTTACAAACGAACACTGAAGCTTTCTTT. It translates to CASSVGLQTNTEAFF.

The genes are TRBV29-1 and TRBJ2-1; 10 nucleotides match TRBD1. The CDR3 contains 14 residues. With 4 bases clipped from V and 8 bases from J, the junction kept 8 bases outside the gene matches. Germline CDR1 is SQVTM and CDR2 is ANQGSEA. The CDR3 region has the DNA TGCAGCGTTGCGGGACAGGGGAGGTCAGATGAGCAGTTCTTC. Its protein product is CSVAGQGRSDEQFF.

In its sample, this clone was seen a few times. The limits of the CDR3 on the DNA are not certain, so only TCRdb's listed CDR3 is given. The chain couples TRBV7-3 to TRBJ2-7. The CDR3 is 15 amino acids long, termini counted. Germline V gives CDR1 SGHTA, CDR2 FQGTGA. CDR3 region: CASSSTGSSVSEQYF.

This chain connects TRBV7-9 to TRBJ1-1; 8 bases are shared with TRBD1. V shed 5 bases and J 4 bases; nucleotides not matched to a gene: 9. This CDR3 spans 15 amino acids. The germline V gene encodes CDR1 SEHNR and CDR2 FQNEAQ (reference sequence). In nucleotides, the CDR3 is TGTGCCAGCAGCCCACAGGGACAGGTGGTCACTGAAGCTTTCTTT. Protein sequence: CASSPQGQVVTEAFF.

This clone was seen just once. The chain links TRBV28 to TRBJ2-3, with 12 bases identical to TRBD2. Losses at the gene ends were 4 bases for V and 4 bases for J; bases not matched to a gene: 12. CDR1 and CDR2 (germline): MDHEN, SYDVKM. This CDR3 has 18 amino acids. The CDR3, as DNA: TGTGCCAGCAGTTACGTACTTCGACTAGCGGGAGTGGCAGATACGCAGTATTTT. Residues: CASSYVLRLAGVADTQYF.

DNA of the CDR3: TGTGCCAGCAGGGACCGGGACAGGCTACGAGTAGGCTACACCTTC. Translation: CASRDRDRLRVGYTF. The chain combines TRBV28 with TRBJ1-2; TRBD1 aligns across 8 bases. The CDR3 length is 15 residues. Looked up from germline, CDR1 is MDHEN and CDR2 is SYDVKM. V lost 6 bases to trimming and J lost 8 bases; unmatched junction nucleotides: 14.

The chain uses TRBV11-2 and TRBJ2-7; TRBD1 agrees at 9 bases. The CDR3 contains 17 residues. Germline CDR1 is SGHAT and CDR2 is FQNNGV. V trimming: 5 bases; J trimming: 2 bases; junction bases outside the gene matches: 13. The CDR3 region is CASSPIRGQGDTYEQYF. The CDR3 DNA reads TGTGCCAGCAGCCCCATCCGGGGACAGGGCGACACCTACGAGCAGTACTTC.

The rearrangement links TRBV15 to TRBJ1-1, with D perhaps matching TRBD1 (6 bases). V shed 0 bases and J shed 1 base, with 12 bases lying between them. The V gene's germline CDR1 is LNHNV and CDR2 YYDKDF (reference sequence). The length of the CDR3 is 16 residues. The CDR3 region has the DNA TGTGCCACCAGCAGAGATCGGGGGCGCCCGAACACTGAAGCTTTCTTT. It is translated as CATSRDRGRPNTEAFF.

This CDR3 reads CASSRTSGTQETQYF. DNA of the CDR3: TGTGCCAGTAGTAGGACTAGCGGGACCCAAGAGACCCAGTACTTC. The rearrangement joins TRBV19 to TRBJ2-5; 12 nucleotides agree with TRBD2. CDR1 is LNHDA and CDR2 is SQIVND in the germline V gene (reference sequence). V trimming: 4 bases; J trimming: 1 base; junction bases outside the gene matches: 1. The CDR3 is 15 amino acids.

This clone was seen a few times. The CDR3 DNA reads TGTGCCAGCAGCAAATGTGAGACAGGAGACAATAGCAATCAGCCCCAGCATTTT. Encoded protein: CASSKCETGDNSNQPQHF. The chain employs TRBV21-1 and TRBJ1-5; the D call of TRBD1 is as the table states it, not checked on the DNA. TRBV21-1 is a pseudogene. CDR3 length: 18 residues.

Of note for this clone: The sample carries other DNA sequences with the same CDR3. The chain joins TRBV7-3 to TRBJ2-2; TRBD1 matches 8 bases. The CDR3 is made up of 14 amino acids. From germline, CDR1 is SGHTA and CDR2 FQGTGA. V lost 5 bases and J lost 7; bases outside the gene matches: 6. The CDR3 protein is CASSSGQGHGELFF. CDR3 nucleotide sequence: TGTGCCAGCAGCAGTGGACAGGGCCACGGGGAGCTGTTTTTT.

CDR3 nucleotide sequence: TGTGCCAGCAGTGAAGGTACAGGGACATTGATCGAGCAGTACTTC. It is translated as CASSEGTGTLIEQYF. This chain links TRBV2 with TRBJ2-7; TRBD1 is a possible D gene (6 bases). Germline CDR1 and CDR2: SNHLY and FYNNEI. The germline V and J ends were trimmed by 1 base and 6 bases, with 16 bases remaining between them. The CDR3 runs to 15 residues.

This rearrangement joins TRBV9 to TRBJ2-3; D may correspond to TRBD1 or TRBD2 (5 bases each). CDR1 and CDR2 from the germline V gene are SGDLS and YYNGEE. This CDR3 spans 18 amino acids. Trimming removed 0 bases from V and 4 bases from J, with 21 bases in between. The CDR3 nucleotides read TGTGCCAGCAGCGTAGCTGGGGCGATTACTAGTCTCGCAGATACGCAGTATTTT. Residues: CASSVAGAITSLADTQYF.

This clone was recorded only once. This chain uses TRBV30 with TRBJ2-5; D not certain. V was shortened by 1 base and J by 0 bases, with 12 bases between the two germline ends. The CDR3 covers 15 residues. Germline lookup yields CDR1 GTSNPN and CDR2 SVGIG (reference sequence). The DNA for the CDR3 is TGTGCCTGGAGTGACCCGTGGAAGTACCAAGAGACCCAGTACTTC. This codes for CAWSDPWKYQETQYF.

The V and J genes are TRBV6-6 and TRBJ2-4; TRBD2 might be the D (5 bases). The germline V gene encodes CDR1 MNHNY and CDR2 SVGAGI (reference sequence). V lost 8 bases and J lost 8, with 7 bases in between. This CDR3 has 10 amino acids. The CDR3 spells CASLGDIQYF. DNA for the CDR3: TGTGCCAGCCTGGGAGACATTCAGTACTTC.

The chain uses TRBV21-1 and TRBJ2-7; no DNA check was done on the table's D call, TRBD1. TRBV21-1 is designated a pseudogene. The CDR3 sequence is 20 residues long. CDR3 in DNA: TGTGCCAGCAGCTTAAAGCTCCAGCAGGGGGGAGAGTACAAGTACCACGAGCAGTACTTC. It yields the protein CASSLKLQQGGEYKYHEQYF.

This chain uses TRBV4-1 with TRBJ1-1; D not certain. The CDR3 runs 15 residues. Germline lookup yields CDR1 MGHRA and CDR2 YSYEKL. V was trimmed by 6 bases and J by 1 base, leaving 15 bases between them. The CDR3 DNA is TGCGCCAGCAGTACCGTTCGCCACGGGAACACTGAAGCTTTCTTT. The encoded protein is CASSTVRHGNTEAFF.

The V and J genes are TRBV6-5 and TRBJ1-2, with 7 bases that match TRBD1. This CDR3 region has 13 residues. Unmatched junction bases numbered 10, after V lost 8 bases and J lost 7 bases. Per the germline V gene, CDR1 is MNHEY and CDR2 is SVGAGI. The CDR3 spells CASGDRARSGYTF. The CDR3 DNA reads TGTGCCAGCGGAGACAGGGCACGGTCTGGCTACACCTTC.

The rearrangement links TRBV5-1 to TRBJ2-5; TRBD2 agrees at 7 bases. V lost 5 bases, J lost 4 bases, and 5 bases stayed unmatched. CDR1 and CDR2 (germline): SGHRS, YFSETQ. CDR3 length: 13 residues. CDR3 sequence: CASSHAGVETQYF. CDR3 nucleotides: TGCGCCAGCAGTCACGCGGGGGTAGAGACCCAGTACTTC.

CDR3 protein: CASSLGVGGRGYTF. DNA for the CDR3: TGTGCCAGCAGTTTGGGGGTCGGCGGACGAGGCTACACCTTC. The chain links TRBV28 to TRBJ1-2; a possible D gene is TRBD1 (5 bases). The V end was cut by 3 bases, the J end by 8 bases, with 16 bases between. The CDR3 covers 14 residues. Germline CDR1 MDHEN, CDR2 SYDVKM.